This T cell receptor (beta chain) came from a study of tumor-infiltrating lymphocytes in primary liver carcinoma. Whole-study results and caveats: Blood had a significantly lower top-250-clone fraction than tumors did (p = 0.039).

The CDR3 has 12 residues. The germline gives CDR1 MDHEN, CDR2 SYDVKM. Co-extraction of both nucleic acids (RNA and DNA) used roughly 18-34 mg of unsorted bulk tissue. As concerns this clonotype: Its antigen is still unknown. The junction does not match germline at one end; this may be a read error.

Reverse transcription of roughly 480 ng total RNA with a constant-region primer produced TCR beta cDNA. Slightly modified ARM-PCR, run as three nested multiplex PCR rounds, produced the TCR beta libraries. Rounds one and two of PCR, each of roughly 10 cycles, were primed with TRBV1-TRBV30 forward primers and a C-beta reverse primer. TCRdb re-derived calls from the multiplex PCR reads in MiXCR, one entry per CDR3 protein. The sample contains tens of thousands of distinct CDR3 sequences, about three quarters of which appear only once. The sequencing sample was made of liver tumor tissue from sampling region 1. The subset was: tumor region T1, superior pole. The TCR originated in a man aged 40-50 years with primary liver carcinoma and hepatitis B virus infection. The chain combines TRBV28 with TRBJ2-3, with D perhaps TRBD1 or TRBD2 (6 bases each). The CDR3 sequence: CANSFGGDTQYF. The CDR3 DNA is TGTGCCAACAGTTTCGGGGGCGATACGCAGTATTTT.